The 3 T cell receptor beta chains reported below all come from one sample, sequenced in a study of T cell responses to AZD1222 COVID-19 vaccine. Libraries were prepared by immunoSEQ multiplex PCR; TCRdb keeps only in-frame clonotypes and omits some of them. The table has fewer than 120,000 clones, 70% to 90% seen once. The source material was peripheral blood, sampled on day 0 of AZD1222 vaccination. The source is an adult in good health.

This chain connects TRBV7-2 to TRBJ2-7; the D gene could be TRBD1 or TRBD2 (5 bases each). This CDR3 region has 15 residues. The V gene's germline CDR1 is SGHTA and CDR2 FQGNSA. V was shortened by 5 bases and J by 2 bases, with 16 bases between the two germline ends. The CDR3 protein is CASSPRAGAPYEQYF. The CDR3 DNA sequence: TGTGCCAGCAGCCCTAGAGCCGGGGCCCCCTACGAGCAGTACTTC.

The chain carries TRBV21-1 and TRBJ2-6; the table's D gene call, TRBD1, was not cross checked with the DNA. TRBV21-1 is classified as a pseudogene. CDR3 length equals 16 residues. The chain's CDR3 is CASSYRQGPGANVLTF. The CDR3 nucleotides are TGTGCCAGCAGCTACCGACAGGGCCCCGGGGCCAACGTCCTGACTTTC.

The chain recombines TRBV6-5 with TRBJ1-1; no firm D call. CDR1 is MNHEY, CDR2 SVGAGI, per germline. Trimming left V 0 bases short and J 6 bases short, with 8 bases between. CDR3 size: 13 residues. For the CDR3, the DNA is TGTGCCAGCAGTTACTCGATCGCCGCTGAAGCTTTCTTT. Translation: CASSYSIAAEAFF.